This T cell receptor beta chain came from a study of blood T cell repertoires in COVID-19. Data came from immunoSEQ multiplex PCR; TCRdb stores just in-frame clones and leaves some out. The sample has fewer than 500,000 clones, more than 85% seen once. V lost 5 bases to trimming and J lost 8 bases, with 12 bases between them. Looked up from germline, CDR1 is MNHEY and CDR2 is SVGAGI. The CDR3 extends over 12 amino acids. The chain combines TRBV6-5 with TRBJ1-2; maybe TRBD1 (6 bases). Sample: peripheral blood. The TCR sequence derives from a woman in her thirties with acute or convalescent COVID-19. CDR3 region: CASSRTGRGYTF. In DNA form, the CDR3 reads TGTGCCAGCAGTCGCACAGGGCGCGGCTACACCTTC.